This passage covers 8 T cell receptor beta chains from one sample sequenced in a study of T cell changes during pregnancy in multiple sclerosis. Here immunoSEQ multiplex PCR was the method, and the copy in TCRdb shows in-frame clones only, minus some. The repertoire holds about 70,000 clones, with approximately 92% as singletons. This material consisted of peripheral blood, taken in the first trimester of pregnancy. The receptors were gathered from a female donor with multiple sclerosis, enrolled in a pregnancy study.

The CDR3 sequence is CASSLTRSVQETQYF. CDR3 nucleotides: TGTGCCAGCAGCTTGACTAGGTCGGTTCAAGAGACCCAGTACTTC. J is TRBJ2-5 and V is TRBV5-5; tentatively, D is TRBD2 (5 bases). Germline V CDR1 and CDR2: SGHKS, YYEKEE (reference sequence). This CDR3 region has 15 residues. Trimming took off 1 base at V and 2 bases at J, with 12 bases between the two ends.

The chain carries TRBV19 and TRBJ1-5, with D perhaps TRBD1 (5 bases). Trimming pared 8 bases from V and 1 base from J, leaving 12 bases between. The CDR3 covers 14 residues. Germline assignment: CDR1 LNHDA and CDR2 SQIVND (reference sequence). In DNA, the CDR3 is TGTGCCAGTTCAGGGTCTCGGAGCAATCAGCCCCAGCATTTT. Protein: CASSGSRSNQPQHF.

This clone came up a few times. This chain uses TRBV7-9 with TRBJ1-1; possibly TRBD1 for D (6 bases). The ends were cut back, 4 bases at V and 4 bases at J, with 13 bases in the middle. The CDR3 spans 14 residues. Germline V gene sequence: CDR1 SEHNR, CDR2 FQNEAQ (reference sequence). CDR3 residues: CASSSRGRGTEAFF. The CDR3 DNA follows: TGTGCCAGCAGCTCCAGGGGTAGGGGCACTGAAGCTTTCTTT.

This chain uses TRBV10-3 with TRBJ2-3, with TRBD2 matching 13 bases. CDR3 length: 15 amino acids. Looked up from germline, CDR1 is ENHRY and CDR2 is SYGVKD. The junction had 2 bases not matched to a gene; V was cut back by 5 bases and J by 3 bases. CDR3 residues: CAISTSGGVTDTQYF. CDR3 sequence (DNA): TGTGCCATCAGTACTAGCGGGGGGGTAACAGATACGCAGTATTTT.

This clone was seen more than once but under ten times. The CDR3, as DNA: TGTGCCAGCAGTGCCCGGGACAGGGGGTCCTACGAGCAGTACTTC. Its translation is CASSARDRGSYEQYF. The rearrangement links TRBV25-1 to TRBJ2-7, with 11 bases lining up with TRBD1. CDR1 is MGHDK and CDR2 is SYGVNS in the germline V gene. The V gene end was trimmed by 4 bases and the J gene end by 1 base; junction bases not matched to a gene: 3. This CDR3 is built from 15 residues.

V is TRBV30 and J is TRBJ2-7; a weak D match, TRBD2 (6 bases). Trimming cost V 3 bases and J 0 bases, with 12 bases left between them. Germline CDR1 GTSNPN, CDR2 SVGIG (reference sequence). The CDR3 spans 14 residues. DNA for the CDR3: TGTGCCTGGAGAGCTAGCGAGAGCTCCTACGAGCAGTACTTC. Translation gives CAWRASESSYEQYF.

The chain joins TRBV19 to TRBJ1-4; 9 bases match TRBD1. Germline assignment: CDR1 LNHDA and CDR2 SQIVND (reference sequence). Trimming took 5 bases from V and 6 from J; bases not matched to a gene: 19. The CDR3 is 19 residues long. The CDR3 region is CASSGLPGQGKGGDEKLFF. The CDR3 DNA follows: TGTGCCAGTAGTGGACTCCCCGGACAGGGGAAAGGAGGAGATGAAAAACTGTTTTTT.

J is TRBJ1-1 and V is TRBV11-3, with D possibly matching TRBD1 (5 bases). The CDR3 covers 14 residues. Trimming removed 2 bases at V and 10 bases at J, with 17 bases between. Germline V gene lookup returns CDR1 SGHNT and CDR2 YENEEA. The CDR3 loop reads CASSLTGGQGRAFF. The CDR3 coding sequence is TGTGCCAGCAGCTTAACTGGTGGGCAGGGCAGAGCTTTCTTT.